These 29 T cell receptor beta chains were all obtained from the same sample, sequenced in a study of blood T cell repertoires in COVID-19. Assay: immunoSEQ multiplex PCR; the TCRdb copy retains only in-frame clones and omits some. The top ten clones hold 5% to 7% of a sample with around 93,000 clones, less than 95% of them seen once. Sequenced: peripheral blood. These TCRs come from a man between 18 and 35 years old with COVID-19, enrolled during active disease.

The chain combines TRBV6-5 with TRBJ2-7; possible D gene TRBD2, 5 bases. The CDR3 is 15 residues long. The germline V and J ends were trimmed by 6 bases and 0 bases, with 15 bases remaining between them. Germline V gene lookup returns CDR1 MNHEY and CDR2 SVGAGI. The DNA for the CDR3 is TGTGCCAGCAGCAACCAGGTGGGGAGCTCCTACGAGCAGTACTTC. Translation gives CASSNQVGSSYEQYF.

The chain carries TRBV15 and TRBJ2-2; no firm D call. There are 13 residues in the CDR3. Trimming took 1 base from V and 5 from J, leaving 5 bases between them. CDR1 is LNHNV and CDR2 is YYDKDF in the germline V gene (reference sequence). The chain's CDR3 is CATSRGETGELFF. In DNA, the CDR3 is TGTGCCACCAGCAGAGGAGAGACCGGGGAGCTGTTTTTT.

This CDR3 reads CASSSTGGLMGTYEQYF. CDR3 sequence (DNA): TGCGCCAGCAGCAGTACAGGGGGTTTAATGGGGACCTACGAGCAGTACTTC. The chain has TRBV5-1 and TRBJ2-7, with TRBD1 matching 8 bases. The J segment lost 2 bases and the V segment lost 4 bases, leaving 14 bases of the junction unmatched. CDR3 size: 17 residues. The germline V gene encodes CDR1 SGHRS and CDR2 YFSETQ.

The chain employs TRBV6-5 and TRBJ1-3; 9 positions agree with TRBD1. The J segment lost 2 bases and the V segment lost 0 bases, leaving 2 bases of the junction unmatched. The CDR3 is 16 amino acids. Germline lookup yields CDR1 MNHEY and CDR2 SVGAGI. This CDR3 reads CASSYSRDRAGNTIYF. The CDR3 nucleotides are TGTGCCAGCAGTTACTCCCGGGACAGGGCTGGAAACACCATATATTTT.

The rearrangement links TRBV11-2 to TRBJ1-2, with D perhaps matching TRBD1 (5 bases). The CDR3 has 14 residues. Trimming cost V 4 bases and J 6 bases, with 15 bases left between them. Germline V gives CDR1 SGHAT, CDR2 FQNNGV. CDR3 amino acids: CASSSLRGRDGYTF. CDR3 coding DNA: TGTGCCAGCAGCTCCTTACGGGGGAGAGATGGCTACACCTTC.

J is TRBJ1-3 and V is TRBV6-5, with 7 nucleotides matching TRBD1. This CDR3 has 15 amino acids. J gave up 0 bases and V 5 bases, and 4 bases lay outside the gene matches. CDR1 is MNHEY and CDR2 is SVGAGI in the germline V gene. The CDR3 sequence: CASSTQGNSGNTIYF. The CDR3 bases are TGTGCCAGCAGTACACAGGGGAACTCTGGAAACACCATATATTTT.

The rearrangement joins TRBV2 to TRBJ2-3; TRBD2 aligns across 7 bases. This CDR3 contains 12 residues. The V gene's germline CDR1 is SNHLY and CDR2 FYNNEI. V shed 10 bases, J shed 10 bases, and the junction held 11 bases outside the gene matches. CDR3 DNA sequence: TGTGCCACCATCTCCGGGGGGAAGGCGCAGTATTTT. Amino acids: CATISGGKAQYF.

To note about this clone: The junction does not match germline at one end; this may be a read error. The genes are TRBV6-5 and TRBJ1-2; 8 bases are a match to TRBD1. Germline V gene sequence: CDR1 MNHEY, CDR2 SVGAGI. This CDR3 region has 13 residues. As DNA, the CDR3 is TGTGCCAGCAGCCTAGCCCGGACAGGGCGGGAGCTCTTC. Its translation is CASSLARTGRELF.

V gene TRBV28 combines with J gene TRBJ2-5, with 11 bases fitting TRBD2. This CDR3 has 15 amino acids. Germline V gene sequence: CDR1 MDHEN, CDR2 SYDVKM. After removal of 4 bases from V and 3 bases from J, the junction contained 4 bases not matched to a gene. Written as DNA, the CDR3 is TGTGCCAGCAGTTCCCTGGGACTAGCGGAAGAGACCCAGTACTTC. Translated: CASSSLGLAEETQYF.

This clone was detected only once. This chain uses TRBV6-1 with TRBJ1-6, with D perhaps matching TRBD1 (5 bases). Germline V lookup: CDR1 MNHNS, CDR2 SASEGT. V was trimmed by 2 bases and J by 2 bases, leaving 10 bases between them. The CDR3 has 16 residues. The CDR3 here is CASSERRDPYNSPLHF. CDR3 coding DNA: TGTGCCAGCAGTGAACGGAGGGACCCCTATAATTCACCCCTCCACTTT.

The gene calls are TRBV10-3 and TRBJ2-7; 7 bases map to TRBD2. V lost 6 bases and J lost 3; bases outside the gene matches: 8. Germline CDR1 and CDR2: ENHRY and SYGVKD. The CDR3 has 14 residues. The chain's CDR3 is CAIRDLGGSYEQYF. CDR3 coding DNA: TGTGCCATCAGGGATCTAGGCGGGAGCTACGAGCAGTACTTC.

CDR3 amino acids: CASSQELAILGETQYF. The CDR3 DNA sequence: TGCGCCAGCAGCCAGGAACTAGCGATCCTGGGAGAGACCCAGTACTTC. The chain links TRBV4-3 to TRBJ2-5, with 7 bases that match TRBD2. The CDR3 totals 16 residues. The germline CDR1 and CDR2 sequences are LGHNA and YSLEER. Germline trimming cut 3 bases from V and 4 bases from J; bases unmatched to any gene: 11.

The V and J genes are TRBV7-8 and TRBJ2-7; D is perhaps TRBD2 (6 bases). The V gene lost 3 bases and the J gene lost 3 bases, with 12 bases spanning the gap. Germline V lookup: CDR1 SGHVS, CDR2 FQNEAQ. The CDR3 has 14 amino acids. The CDR3 DNA follows: TGTGCCAGCAGCTTGGGGGGATCCTACTACGAGCAGTACTTC. Translated: CASSLGGSYYEQYF.

V is TRBV7-2 and J is TRBJ2-1; TRBD1 might be the D (6 bases). The length of the CDR3 is 15 residues. Trimming removed 5 bases at V and 3 bases at J, with 14 bases between. Germline CDR1 and CDR2: SGHTA and FQGNSA. CDR3 residues: CASSPNGGSYNEQFF. The CDR3 coding sequence is TGTGCCAGCAGCCCTAATGGGGGCAGCTACAATGAGCAGTTCTTC. Full variable domain (remainder filled in from reference TRBV7-2 and TRBJ2-1): GAGVSQSPSNKVTEKGKDVELRCDPISGHTALYWYRQSLGQGLEFLIYFQGNSAPDKSGLPSDRFSAERTGGSVSTLTIQRTQQEDSAVYLCASSPNGGSYNEQFFGPGTRLTVL.

With regard to this clone: A read error may produce the germline difference seen at one junction end. The J gene is TRBJ1-4, the V gene TRBV7-9, with D unclear. The CDR3 contains 16 residues. Germline V gives CDR1 SEHNR, CDR2 FQNEAQ (reference sequence). CDR3 sequence: CASSFATTTLNEKLLF. The CDR3 DNA is TGTGCCAGCAGCTTCGCAACGACAACGCTTAATGAAAAACTGCTTTTT.

V usage is TRBV7-2 and J usage is TRBJ2-1; D perhaps matches TRBD2 (7 bases). V shed 3 bases and J shed 2 bases, with 23 bases lying between them. CDR1 is SGHTA and CDR2 is FQGNSA in the germline V gene. This CDR3 has 19 amino acids. The chain's CDR3 is CASSFLGRGRDPPYNEQFF. The DNA for the CDR3 is TGTGCCAGCAGCTTTTTAGGGAGGGGGAGGGACCCCCCCTACAATGAGCAGTTCTTC.

The V call is TRBV2, the J call TRBJ1-2; D is unclear. V lost 7 bases and J lost 0, with 9 bases in between. Germline V CDR1 and CDR2: SNHLY, FYNNEI. The length of the CDR3 is 13 residues. CDR3 residues: CASTIGANYGYTF. The CDR3 DNA reads TGTGCCAGCACGATAGGAGCTAACTATGGCTACACCTTC.

The V call is TRBV28, the J call TRBJ2-7, with 9 bases matching TRBD2. Germline V gene lookup returns CDR1 MDHEN and CDR2 SYDVKM. The CDR3 totals 15 residues. The trim removed 7 bases at V and 4 bases at J, leaving 11 bases unmatched. The CDR3 bases are TGTGCCAGCAACACAATAGCGGGAGTTGGGTACGAGCAGTACTTC. Amino acids: CASNTIAGVGYEQYF.

J is TRBJ2-2 and V is TRBV6-5, with 7 positions matching TRBD1. CDR1 is MNHEY and CDR2 is SVGAGI in the germline V gene. This CDR3 spans 14 amino acids. The V gene end was trimmed by 6 bases and the J gene end by 3 bases; junction bases not matched to a gene: 4. The CDR3 coding sequence is TGTGCCAGCAGGACAGGGACCGACACCGGGGAGCTGTTTTTT. Residues: CASRTGTDTGELFF.

The table lists this clone with a few counts. The chain is built from TRBV11-1 and TRBJ2-1; 8 nucleotides match TRBD1. The germline V gene encodes CDR1 SGHAT and CDR2 FQDESV (reference sequence). With 3 bases clipped from V and 3 bases from J, the junction kept 4 bases outside the gene matches. The length of the CDR3 is 15 residues. The CDR3 sequence is CASSFDRGFYNEQFF. As DNA, the CDR3 is TGTGCCAGCAGCTTCGACAGGGGATTCTACAATGAGCAGTTCTTC.

The rearrangement joins TRBV7-3 to TRBJ2-7, with a tentative D call TRBD2 (6 bases). CDR3 length: 14 residues. The V gene's germline CDR1 is SGHTA and CDR2 FQGTGA. The V gene lost 1 base and the J gene lost 2 bases, with 9 bases spanning the gap. CDR3: CASSLKGGTYEQYF. In DNA form, the CDR3 reads TGTGCCAGCAGCTTAAAGGGCGGGACCTACGAGCAGTACTTC. Complete variable domain (other parts from reference TRBV7-3 and TRBJ2-7): GAGVSQTPSNKVTEKGKYVELRCDPISGHTALYWYRQSLGQGPEFLIYFQGTGAADDSGLPNDRFFAVRPEGSVSTLKIQRTERGDSAVYLCASSLKGGTYEQYFGPGTRLTVT.

V usage is TRBV29-1 and J usage is TRBJ1-1; D uncertain. With 6 bases removed from V and 0 bases from J, the gap between germline ends came to 11 bases. The CDR3 runs to 13 residues. Germline CDR1 is SQVTM and CDR2 is ANQGSEA. CDR3 nucleotide sequence: TGCAGCGTCGTCAGGCCGCTGAACACTGAAGCTTTCTTT. It is translated as CSVVRPLNTEAFF.

This clone was seen a single time. The chain recombines TRBV7-9 with TRBJ2-7; D gene uncertain. With 2 bases removed from V and 4 bases from J, the gap between germline ends came to 9 bases. The CDR3 spans 13 residues. Germline assignment: CDR1 SEHNR and CDR2 FQNEAQ (reference sequence). The CDR3 bases are TGTGCCAGCAGCTTAACTCCTTTATACGAGCAGTACTTC. Translating gives CASSLTPLYEQYF.

The gene calls are TRBV6-2 or TRBV6-3 and TRBJ2-7; TRBD1 aligns across 7 bases. Per germline, CDR1 MNHEY and CDR2 SVGEGT. The CDR3 runs to 14 residues. V lost 5 bases and J lost 4; bases outside the gene matches: 8. DNA of the CDR3: TGTGCCAGCAGTGGGGGAGCAGGGGGTTACGAGCAGTACTTC. Residues: CASSGGAGGYEQYF.

The chain carries TRBV24-1 and TRBJ1-2; D is unclear. The CDR3 totals 12 residues. Germline-derived CDR1 and CDR2 are KGHDR and SFDVKD. V was cut by 4 bases and J by 11 bases, with 13 bases left in between. The CDR3 loop reads CATSDDPGSYTF. Here the CDR3 DNA reads TGTGCCACCAGTGACGATCCGGGATCATACACCTTC.

The V call is TRBV7-9, the J call TRBJ2-3; 9 bases are a match to TRBD2. CDR3 length: 15 residues. Germline-derived CDR1 and CDR2 are SEHNR and FQNEAQ (reference sequence). The J segment lost 6 bases and the V segment lost 8 bases, leaving 12 bases of the junction unmatched. Here the CDR3 DNA reads TGTGCCAGCTGTTCGCCTAGCGGGATAGGGGATACGCAGTATTTT. It yields the protein CASCSPSGIGDTQYF. The full variable domain, in which reference TRBV7-9 and TRBJ2-3 provide the parts outside the CDR3, is DTGVSQNPRHKITKRGQNVTFRCDPISEHNRLYWYRQTLGQGPEFLTYFQNEAQLEKSRLLSDRFSAERPKGSFSTLEIQRTEQGDSAMYLCASCSPSGIGDTQYFGPGTRLTVL.

This chain connects TRBV9 to TRBJ2-1; 7 positions agree with TRBD1. J gave up 8 bases and V 3 bases, and 8 bases lay outside the gene matches. The germline gives CDR1 SGDLS, CDR2 YYNGEE. This CDR3 has 14 residues. CDR3 sequence (DNA): TGTGCCAGCAGCGATGAGACAGGGTTCGATGAGCAGTTCTTC. Translating it yields CASSDETGFDEQFF.

The J gene is TRBJ1-5, the V gene TRBV6-6; 7 nucleotides agree with TRBD1. After removal of 5 bases from V and 5 bases from J, the junction contained 3 bases not matched to a gene. The CDR3 runs 13 residues. Germline-derived CDR1 and CDR2 are MNHNY and SVGAGI (reference sequence). Here the CDR3 DNA reads TGTGCCAGCAGTCTACAGGGGTATCAGCCCCAGCATTTT. The encoded protein is CASSLQGYQPQHF.

The DNA of the CDR3 is TGTGCCAGCAGTTACGCATGGGGTGAGGGTTCACCCCTCCACTTT. This codes for CASSYAWGEGSPLHF. The chain employs TRBV6-5 and TRBJ1-6; D is ambiguous. Trimming left V 2 bases short and J 9 bases short, with 14 bases between. This CDR3 region has 15 residues. Germline V CDR1 and CDR2: MNHEY, SVGAGI.